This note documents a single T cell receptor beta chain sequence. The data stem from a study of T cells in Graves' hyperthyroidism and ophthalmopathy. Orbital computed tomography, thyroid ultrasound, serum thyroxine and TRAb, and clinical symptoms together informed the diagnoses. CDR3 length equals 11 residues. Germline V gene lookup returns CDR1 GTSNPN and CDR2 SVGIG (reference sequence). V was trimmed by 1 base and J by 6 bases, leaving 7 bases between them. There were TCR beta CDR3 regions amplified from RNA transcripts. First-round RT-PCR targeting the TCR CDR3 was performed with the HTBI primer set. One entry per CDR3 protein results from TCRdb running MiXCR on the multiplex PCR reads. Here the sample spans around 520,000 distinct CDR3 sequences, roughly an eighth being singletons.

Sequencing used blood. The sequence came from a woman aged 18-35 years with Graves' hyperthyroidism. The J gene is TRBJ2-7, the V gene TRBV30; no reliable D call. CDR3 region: CAWSGQREQYF. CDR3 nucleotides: TGTGCCTGGAGTGGACAACGCGAGCAGTACTTC.